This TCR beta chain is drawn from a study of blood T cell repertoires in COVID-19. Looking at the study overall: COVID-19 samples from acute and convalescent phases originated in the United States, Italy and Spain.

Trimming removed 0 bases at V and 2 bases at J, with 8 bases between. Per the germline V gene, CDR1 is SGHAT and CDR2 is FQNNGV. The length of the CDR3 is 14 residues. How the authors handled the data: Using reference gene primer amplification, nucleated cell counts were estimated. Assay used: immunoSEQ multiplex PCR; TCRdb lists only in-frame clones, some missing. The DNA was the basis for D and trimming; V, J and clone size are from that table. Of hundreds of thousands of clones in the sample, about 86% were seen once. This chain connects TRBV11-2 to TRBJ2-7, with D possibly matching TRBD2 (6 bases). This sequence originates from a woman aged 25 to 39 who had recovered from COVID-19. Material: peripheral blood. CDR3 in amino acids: CASSLELATYEQYF. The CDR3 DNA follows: TGTGCCAGCAGCTTAGAGCTAGCGACCTACGAGCAGTACTTC.